This T cell receptor (beta chain) originates from a study of glioma-infiltrating T cells after dendritic cell vaccination. Data came from immunoSEQ multiplex PCR; TCRdb stores just in-frame clones and leaves some out. The sample carries approximately 85,000 clones, 85% recorded once. The CDR3 has 13 amino acids. V was clipped by 2 bases and J by 5 bases, with 10 bases between them. CDR1 is SGHRS, CDR2 YFSETQ, per germline. Time point here: after dendritic cell vaccination, including at tumor progression/relapse. This chain links TRBV5-1 with TRBJ1-1, with D unresolved. The material sequenced was blood, taken after dendritic cell vaccination. This clonotype originated in a human donor with glioblastoma. The CDR3 region is CASSLEGLTEAFF. Here the CDR3 DNA reads TGCGCCAGCAGCTTAGAGGGTTTAACTGAAGCTTTCTTT.